The clone carrying this TCR beta chain was observed a few times. Antigen unknown. The data were obtained in a study of CD8+ T cells in alopecia areata. As for the study in general: Those treated were given oral tofacitinib at 5 to 10 mg twice daily.

The authors extracted RNA and reverse transcribed it into cDNA as the sequencing template. Produced via immunoSEQ multiplex PCR; TCRdb's table is partial and in-frame only. Of 140,000 to 150,000 clones listed, around 51% are singletons. Findings and limits, study-wide: Clonality in lesional scalp, especially alopecia totalis/universalis, exceeded that of normal scalp.

J gave up 3 bases and V 1 base, and 6 bases lay outside the gene matches. The CDR3 runs 16 residues. CDR1 and CDR2 from the germline V gene are SGHTA and FQGNSA. This sequence joins TRBV7-2 and TRBJ2-5; 9 positions agree with TRBD1. This sequence was found in a human donor with alopecia areata. Here the sequenced sample was CD4+ T cells sorted from blood, taken at week 0. The CDR3 loop is CASSLGRTGVKETQYF. The CDR3 coding sequence is TGTGCCAGCAGCTTAGGGAGGACAGGGGTAAAAGAGACCCAGTACTTC.